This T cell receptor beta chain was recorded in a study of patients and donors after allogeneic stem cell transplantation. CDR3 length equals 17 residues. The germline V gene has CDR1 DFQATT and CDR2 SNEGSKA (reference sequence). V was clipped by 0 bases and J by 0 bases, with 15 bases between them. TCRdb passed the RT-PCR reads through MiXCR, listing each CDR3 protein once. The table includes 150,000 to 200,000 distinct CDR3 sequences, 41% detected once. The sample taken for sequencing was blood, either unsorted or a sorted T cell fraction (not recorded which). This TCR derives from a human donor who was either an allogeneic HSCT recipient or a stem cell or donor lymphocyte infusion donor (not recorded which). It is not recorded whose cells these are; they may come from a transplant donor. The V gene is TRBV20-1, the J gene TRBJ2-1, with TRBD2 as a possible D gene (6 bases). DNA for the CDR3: TGCAGTGCTAGAGATATAACGGGAGCGGACTCCTACAATGAGCAGTTCTTC. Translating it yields CSARDITGADSYNEQFF.